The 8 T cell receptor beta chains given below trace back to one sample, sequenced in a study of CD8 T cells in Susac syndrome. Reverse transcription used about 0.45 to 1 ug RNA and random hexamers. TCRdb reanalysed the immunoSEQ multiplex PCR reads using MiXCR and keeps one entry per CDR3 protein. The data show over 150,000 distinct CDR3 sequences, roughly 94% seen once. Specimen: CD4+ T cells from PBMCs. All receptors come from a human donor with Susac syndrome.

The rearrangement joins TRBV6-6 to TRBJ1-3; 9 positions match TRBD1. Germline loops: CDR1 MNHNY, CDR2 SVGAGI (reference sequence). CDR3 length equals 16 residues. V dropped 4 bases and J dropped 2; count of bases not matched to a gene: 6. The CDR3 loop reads CASSFPGQGTGNTIYF. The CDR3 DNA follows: TGTGCCAGCAGTTTCCCGGGACAGGGAACTGGAAACACCATATATTTT.

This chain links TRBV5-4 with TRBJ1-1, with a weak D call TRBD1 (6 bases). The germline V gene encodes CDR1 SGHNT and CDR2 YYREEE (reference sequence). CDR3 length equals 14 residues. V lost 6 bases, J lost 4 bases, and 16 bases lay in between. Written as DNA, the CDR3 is TGTGCCAGCAACAACATGGGGGGCGGCACTGAAGCTTTCTTT. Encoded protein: CASNNMGGGTEAFF.

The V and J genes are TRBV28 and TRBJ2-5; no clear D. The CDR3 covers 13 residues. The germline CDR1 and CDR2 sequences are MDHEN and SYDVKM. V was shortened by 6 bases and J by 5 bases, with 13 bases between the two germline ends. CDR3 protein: CASSTPSSETQYF. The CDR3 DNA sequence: TGTGCCAGCAGCACGCCCTCATCGGAGACCCAGTACTTC.

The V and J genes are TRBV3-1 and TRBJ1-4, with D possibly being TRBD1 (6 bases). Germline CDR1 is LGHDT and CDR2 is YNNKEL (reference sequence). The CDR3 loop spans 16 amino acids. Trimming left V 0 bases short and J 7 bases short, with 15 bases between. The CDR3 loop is CASSQEALQGSEKLFF. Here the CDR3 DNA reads TGTGCCAGCAGCCAAGAGGCATTACAGGGAAGTGAAAAACTGTTTTTT.

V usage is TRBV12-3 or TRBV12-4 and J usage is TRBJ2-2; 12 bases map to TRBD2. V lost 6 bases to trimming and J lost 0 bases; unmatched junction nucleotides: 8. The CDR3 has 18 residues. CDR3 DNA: TGTGCCAGCAGCTTTAAGACTAGCGGGGGTACGAACACCGGGGAGCTGTTTTTT. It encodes CASSFKTSGGTNTGELFF.

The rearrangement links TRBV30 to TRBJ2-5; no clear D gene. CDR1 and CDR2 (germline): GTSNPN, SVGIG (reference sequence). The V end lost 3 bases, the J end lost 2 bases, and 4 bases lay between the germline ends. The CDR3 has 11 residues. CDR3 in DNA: TGTGCCTGGAGCACTCAAGAGACCCAGTACTTC. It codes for CAWSTQETQYF.

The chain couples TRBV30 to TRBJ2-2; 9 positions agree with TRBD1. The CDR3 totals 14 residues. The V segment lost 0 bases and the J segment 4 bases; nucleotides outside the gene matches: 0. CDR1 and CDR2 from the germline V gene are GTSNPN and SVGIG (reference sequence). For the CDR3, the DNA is TGTGCCTGGAGTGTGGACAGGGGCACCGGGGAGCTGTTTTTT. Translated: CAWSVDRGTGELFF.

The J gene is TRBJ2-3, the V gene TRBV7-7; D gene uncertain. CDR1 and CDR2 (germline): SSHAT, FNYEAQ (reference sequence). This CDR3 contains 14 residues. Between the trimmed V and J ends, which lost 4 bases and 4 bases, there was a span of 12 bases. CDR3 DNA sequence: TGTGCCAGCAGCTCGACATCGGGTTCAGATACGCAGTATTTT. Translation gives CASSSTSGSDTQYF.